Below are 10 T cell receptor beta chains sequenced from a single sample in a study of Ad26.COV2.S vaccination and SARS-CoV-2 variants. The data were produced by immunoSEQ multiplex PCR, yet TCRdb's version contains in-frame clones alone and is incomplete. The sample carries around 370,000 clones, about 91% recorded once. Sequenced material: peripheral blood, taken after recovery from COVID-19. The receptors were sampled from a human donor who had recovered from COVID-19.

The chain links TRBV19 to TRBJ2-7; weak D call: TRBD1 (5 bases). Germline V CDR1 and CDR2: LNHDA, SQIVND (reference sequence). This CDR3 spans 15 amino acids. Trimming removed 4 bases from V and 3 bases from J, with 16 bases in between. The CDR3 region is CASSTQGQENYEQYF. DNA of the CDR3: TGTGCCAGTAGTACCCAGGGTCAGGAAAACTACGAGCAGTACTTC.

CDR3 region: CASSVGRGSADTQYF. CDR3 bases: TGTGCCAGCAGCGTAGGTAGGGGGTCCGCAGATACGCAGTATTTT. The rearrangement joins TRBV9 to TRBJ2-3, with a weak D call TRBD1 (6 bases). V lost 0 bases to trimming and J lost 4 bases, with 12 bases between them. Germline values: CDR1 SGDLS, CDR2 YYNGEE. This CDR3 is built from 15 residues.

The chain combines TRBV2 with TRBJ2-2, with a weak D call TRBD1 (6 bases). Trimming stripped 6 bases from V and 2 bases from J, with 10 bases between. The germline CDR1 and CDR2 sequences are SNHLY and FYNNEI. The CDR3 length is 14 residues. CDR3 residues: CASRPGQNTGELFF. CDR3 nucleotides: TGTGCCAGCAGACCGGGACAAAACACCGGGGAGCTGTTTTTT.

This sequence joins TRBV21-1 and TRBJ2-7. TRBV21-1 is a pseudogene segment. The CDR3 has 17 residues. The CDR3 spells CASSKVGGGKRGRKQYF. CDR3 DNA sequence: TGTGCCAGCAGCAAAGTTGGAGGGGGAAAGAGGGGTAGGAAGCAGTACTTC.

V and J are TRBV6-5 and TRBJ1-2; unclear D gene. Trimming pared 6 bases from V and 0 bases from J, leaving 14 bases between. Per the germline V gene, CDR1 is MNHEY and CDR2 is SVGAGI. The CDR3 sequence is 15 residues long. CDR3 coding DNA: TGTGCCAGCAGCCCCGTGACTGCAGCTAACTATGGCTACACCTTC. Translating gives CASSPVTAANYGYTF.

V gene TRBV7-9 combines with J gene TRBJ2-3; 12 positions match TRBD2. The CDR3 runs to 15 residues. Germline CDR1 and CDR2: SEHNR and FQNEAQ (reference sequence). The V segment lost 8 bases and the J segment 1 base; nucleotides outside the gene matches: 4. CDR3 in amino acids: CASRRLAGGTDTQYF. CDR3 coding DNA: TGTGCCAGCCGCAGACTAGCGGGGGGCACAGATACGCAGTATTTT.

The chain carries TRBV11-2 and TRBJ2-7; no clear D gene. V was pared by 2 bases and J by 6 bases, with 2 bases between. CDR1 is SGHAT, CDR2 FQNNGV, per germline. This CDR3 is built from 10 residues. This CDR3 is CASSLREQYF. CDR3 coding DNA: TGTGCCAGCAGCTTACGCGAGCAGTACTTC.

The rearrangement uses TRBV5-1 and TRBJ1-2; TRBD1 aligns across 8 bases. V trimming: 6 bases; J trimming: 7 bases; junction bases outside the gene matches: 5. This CDR3 has 12 amino acids. Germline V gene data show CDR1 as SGHRS and CDR2 as YFSETQ. The DNA of the CDR3 is TGCGCCAGCACCGGACAGGGTTTTGGCTACACCTTC. This codes for CASTGQGFGYTF.

The chain couples TRBV5-4 to TRBJ2-7; 8 bases align to TRBD1. The CDR3 is 13 amino acids. In germline, CDR1 is SGHNT, CDR2 YYREEE (reference sequence). The ends lost 4 bases at V and 5 bases at J; junction bases unmatched: 5. The CDR3 region is CASSKDRVNEQYF. DNA of the CDR3: TGTGCCAGCAGCAAGGACAGGGTCAACGAGCAGTACTTC. The variable domain in full, completed from reference TRBV5-4 and TRBJ2-7, reads ETGVTQSPTHLIKTRGQQVTLRCSSQSGHNTVSWYQQALGQGPQFIFQYYREEENGRGNFPPRFSGLQFPNYSSELNVNALELDDSALYLCASSKDRVNEQYFGPGTRLTVT.

The CDR3 protein is CASSTSGQAYEQYF. In DNA, the CDR3 is TGTGCCAGCAGTACCTCGGGACAGGCCTACGAGCAGTACTTC. This chain connects TRBV7-2 to TRBJ2-7, with 8 bases matching TRBD1. This CDR3 is built from 14 residues. With V trimmed by 6 bases and J by 2 bases, 6 bases remained unmatched. CDR1 is SGHTA, CDR2 FQGNSA, per germline.